The clone carrying this T cell receptor (beta chain) was found a few times. Its antigen is as yet unknown. At the DNA level, this CDR3 is encoded by other sequences in the same sample as well. The source of the sample is a study of beta chain features in type 1 diabetes. Study-level results: High TCR expression in some cells could lead to their over-representation in cDNA sequencing. In all four CD4+ subsets, TCRB CDR3 length was significantly, moderately reduced in type 1 diabetes.

Since all of the isolated RNA was reverse transcribed, expressed TCRB transcripts were what got sequenced. Assay: immunoSEQ multiplex PCR; the TCRdb copy retains only in-frame clones and omits some. The sample lists 150,000 to 190,000 clones, about a tenth occurring once. Sequenced input: central memory CD4+ T cells from blood. This TCR was sampled from a man aged 30 to 39 with type 1 diabetes.

CDR3 sequence reads: CASSYSRTGDTEQYF. The CDR3 DNA is TGTGCCAGCAGTTACTCGAGGACAGGGGACACCGAGCAGTACTTC. This sequence joins TRBV6-5 and TRBJ2-7; TRBD1 matches 9 bases. CDR3 size: 15 residues. Germline CDR1 and CDR2: MNHEY and SVGAGI. With V trimmed by 0 bases and J by 6 bases, 6 bases remained unmatched.